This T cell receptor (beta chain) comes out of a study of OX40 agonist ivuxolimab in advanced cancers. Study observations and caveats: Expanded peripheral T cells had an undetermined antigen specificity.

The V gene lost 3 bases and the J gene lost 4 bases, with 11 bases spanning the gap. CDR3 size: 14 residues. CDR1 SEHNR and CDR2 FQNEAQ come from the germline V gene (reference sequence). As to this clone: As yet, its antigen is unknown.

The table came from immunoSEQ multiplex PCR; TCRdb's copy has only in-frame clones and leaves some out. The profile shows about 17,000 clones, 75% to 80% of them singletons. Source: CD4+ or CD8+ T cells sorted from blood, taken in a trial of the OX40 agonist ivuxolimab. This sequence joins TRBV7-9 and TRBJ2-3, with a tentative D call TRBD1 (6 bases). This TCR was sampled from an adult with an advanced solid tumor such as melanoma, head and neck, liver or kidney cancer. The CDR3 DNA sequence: TGTGCCAGCAGCTTGGAACAGGGATCAGATACGCAGTATTTT. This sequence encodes CASSLEQGSDTQYF.